Below are 8 T cell receptor beta chains sequenced from a single sample in a study of CD8 T cells in Susac syndrome. Random-hexamer reverse transcription was applied to roughly 0.5 to 1 ug RNA. MiXCR, applied by TCRdb to the immunoSEQ multiplex PCR reads, yields one record per CDR3 protein. Of around 180,000 distinct CDR3 sequences listed, 95% are singletons. Sequenced sample: CD4+ T cells from PBMCs. The receptors come from a human donor with multiple sclerosis.

The chain combines TRBV6-2 or TRBV6-3 with TRBJ2-5; weak D call: TRBD1 (6 bases). V gave up 10 bases and J gave up 5 bases, with 20 bases separating them. The CDR3 is 14 residues long. Germline lookup yields CDR1 MNHEY and CDR2 SVGEGT. CDR3 coding DNA: TGTGCCACCTTAGACAGTTTTAGGGGGGAGACCCAGTACTTC. It is translated as CATLDSFRGETQYF.

The chain recombines TRBV30 with TRBJ2-1; D unresolved. V was clipped by 2 bases and J by 1 base, with 3 bases between them. Germline CDR1 GTSNPN, CDR2 SVGIG (reference sequence). The CDR3 has 12 amino acids. CDR3 nucleotide sequence: TGTGCCTGGAGTCTATCCTACAATGAGCAGTTCTTC. Protein product: CAWSLSYNEQFF.

The chain recombines TRBV5-1 with TRBJ2-4; D possibly corresponds to TRBD1 (5 bases). CDR3 size: 14 residues. Trimming took 0 bases from V and 8 from J, leaving 12 bases between them. From germline, CDR1 is SGHRS and CDR2 YFSETQ. This chain's CDR3 is CASSLGRVRDIQYF. In DNA, the CDR3 is TGCGCCAGCAGCTTGGGCAGGGTACGGGACATTCAGTACTTC.

The V gene is TRBV14, the J gene TRBJ2-1; TRBD1 might be the D (7 bases). Trimming stripped 1 base from V and 0 bases from J, with 13 bases between. Per germline, CDR1 SGHDN and CDR2 FVKESK. The CDR3 loop spans 17 amino acids. CDR3 bases: TGTGCCAGCAGCCAAGTGGACTACAGGGGCTCCTACAATGAGCAGTTCTTC. Amino acid sequence: CASSQVDYRGSYNEQFF.

This clonotype was detected only a few times. One junction end disagrees with the germline gene, perhaps due to a read error. The J gene is TRBJ2-5, the V gene TRBV5-1, with 12 positions matching TRBD2. The V gene's germline CDR1 is SGHRS and CDR2 YFSETQ. The CDR3 is 15 amino acids. CDR3 protein: CASSLGLAGQETQYF. In DNA, the CDR3 is TGTGCCAGCAGCCTCGGACTAGCGGGGCAAGAGACCCAGTACTTC.

J is TRBJ1-6 and V is TRBV7-9; no clear D gene. V lost 1 base and J lost 10, with 5 bases in between. Germline loops: CDR1 SEHNR, CDR2 FQNEAQ (reference sequence). The CDR3 totals 12 residues. The chain's CDR3 is CASSLGASPLHF. The CDR3 nucleotides read TGTGCCAGCAGCTTAGGGGCATCACCCCTCCACTTT. The full variable domain, rest sourced from reference TRBV7-9 and TRBJ1-6, is DTGVSQNPRHKITKRGQNVTFRCDPISEHNRLYWYRQTLGQGPEFLTYFQNEAQLEKSRLLSDRFSAERPKGSFSTLEIQRTEQGDSAMYLCASSLGASPLHFGNGTRLTVT.

The chain employs TRBV7-2 and TRBJ2-3, with a possible D match to TRBD1 (5 bases). The CDR3 is 13 residues long. CDR1 is SGHTA, CDR2 FQGNSA, per germline. V gave up 1 base and J gave up 4 bases, with 6 bases separating them. CDR3 coding DNA: TGTGCCAGCAGCTTAGAGGGGTCAGATACGCAGTATTTT. Protein: CASSLEGSDTQYF.

The chain employs TRBV7-8 and TRBJ1-5, with D hard to call. The ends were cut back, 1 base at V and 3 bases at J, with 10 bases in the middle. The CDR3 is 15 residues long. Germline CDR1 and CDR2: SGHVS and FQNEAQ. CDR3 nucleotides: TGTGCCAGCAGCTTAGATCGGCGGGCCAATCAGCCCCAGCATTTT. Translation: CASSLDRRANQPQHF.